These T cell receptor beta chains were read from a single sample in a study of T cells after yellow fever vaccination. Each CDR3 protein is one row after TCRdb ran MiXCR on the 5' RACE reads. Here the sample spans about 300,000 distinct CDR3 sequences, approximately 10% being singletons. This sample comprised CD4+ T cells sorted from PBMCs, obtained 5 days after the yellow fever booster vaccination. These TCRs come from a man between 18 and 29 years old who received the YFV17D yellow fever vaccine. Each CDR3 is given with its conserved first and last residue. The D gene is left open where the match is weak. Clone size is shown for a subset of rows, as once, few, many or a class of expanded clone.

cdr3_nt: TGTGCCAGCAGCTTGGCCCCGGGAACAGCTATGAACACTGAAGCTTTCTTT
cdr3_aa: CASSLAPGTAMNTEAFF
d_call: -
v_call: TRBV5-5
j_call: TRBJ1-1
clone_size: many

cdr3_nt: TGTGCCAGCAGCAAAGCGGGACAAGCGGGGGGAGATACGCAGTATTTT
cdr3_aa: CASSKAGQAGGDTQYF
d_call: -
v_call: TRBV21-1
j_call: TRBJ2-3
clone_size: few

cdr3_nt: TGTGCCAGCAGTTTGGTGGCAACAGATACGCAGTATTTT
cdr3_aa: CASSLVATDTQYF
d_call: -
v_call: TRBV12-3/TRBV12-4
j_call: TRBJ2-3
clone_size: few

cdr3_nt: TGTGCCAGCAGCGTATTCAGGTTGGGATATAATTCACCCCTCCACTTT
cdr3_aa: CASSVFRLGYNSPLHF
d_call: -
v_call: TRBV7-2
j_call: TRBJ1-6
clone_size: -

cdr3_nt: TGTGCCAGCAGCGACCGGGACTCGAGAACTGAAGCTTTCTTT
cdr3_aa: CASSDRDSRTEAFF
d_call: -
v_call: TRBV7-3
j_call: TRBJ1-1
clone_size: -

cdr3_nt: TGTGCCAGTTCGGGAAGCCTTTCCCCAGATACGCAGTATTTT
cdr3_aa: CASSGSLSPDTQYF
d_call: -
v_call: TRBV6-2/TRBV6-3
j_call: TRBJ2-3
clone_size: once

cdr3_nt: TGCGCCAGCAGCGGGGGAGATACGCAGTATTTT
cdr3_aa: CASSGGDTQYF
d_call: -
v_call: TRBV5-1
j_call: TRBJ2-3
clone_size: -

cdr3_nt: TGTGCAAGTCGCTCCGAAAAGGCCCGGGACAGGGAGGTACCGACCCAGTACTTC
cdr3_aa: CASRSEKARDREVPTQYF
d_call: -
v_call: TRBV12-2
j_call: TRBJ2-5
clone_size: -

cdr3_nt: TGTGCCAGCAGTGAAGACAGGGGCTCCTACGAGCAGTACTTC
cdr3_aa: CASSEDRGSYEQYF
d_call: TRBD1
v_call: TRBV25-1
j_call: TRBJ2-7
clone_size: many

cdr3_nt: TGTGCCAGCACCTCTCGGGAGGTGGCGCGGGCCTTCTCTGGGGCCAACGTCCTGACTTTC
cdr3_aa: CASTSREVARAFSGANVLTF
d_call: TRBD2
v_call: TRBV7-2
j_call: TRBJ2-6
clone_size: -

cdr3_nt: TGTGCCAGCATGCCCGCAGGGGGCTGGACTGAAGCTTTCTTT
cdr3_aa: CASMPAGGWTEAFF
d_call: TRBD1
v_call: TRBV2
j_call: TRBJ1-1
clone_size: many

cdr3_nt: TGCGCCACCGCTACAGGGCCCGGAGATACGCAGTATTTT
cdr3_aa: CATATGPGDTQYF
d_call: -
v_call: TRBV5-1
j_call: TRBJ2-3
clone_size: -

cdr3_nt: TGCGCCAGCTCGGGACCAGCGGGGGGGCGCACCGGGGAGCTGTTTTTT
cdr3_aa: CASSGPAGGRTGELFF
d_call: TRBD2
v_call: TRBV5-1
j_call: TRBJ2-2
clone_size: few

cdr3_nt: TGTGCCAGCAGTTCTGGGAGAGGGAACACTGAAGCTTTCTTT
cdr3_aa: CASSSGRGNTEAFF
d_call: -
v_call: TRBV2
j_call: TRBJ1-1
clone_size: -

cdr3_nt: TGTGCCAGCACGTCGGGGGGGGCTAGCACAGATACGCAGTATTTT
cdr3_aa: CASTSGGASTDTQYF
d_call: TRBD2
v_call: TRBV27
j_call: TRBJ2-3
clone_size: -

cdr3_nt: TGTGCCAGCTCACCACGACAGGGGGTAGATCAGCCCCAGCATTTT
cdr3_aa: CASSPRQGVDQPQHF
d_call: TRBD1
v_call: TRBV18
j_call: TRBJ1-5
clone_size: -

cdr3_nt: TGTGCCAGCAGAGGTAGGGGGAACACTGAAGCTTTCTTT
cdr3_aa: CASRGRGNTEAFF
d_call: -
v_call: TRBV2
j_call: TRBJ1-1
clone_size: many

cdr3_nt: TGTGCCACGGCTATGAGCGCCATCAGGGGCACAGATACGCAGTATTTT
cdr3_aa: CATAMSAIRGTDTQYF
d_call: -
v_call: TRBV10-3
j_call: TRBJ2-3
clone_size: few

cdr3_nt: TGTGCCAGCAGCCCTCGCCCGAGCTCCTACAATGAGCAGTTCTTC
cdr3_aa: CASSPRPSSYNEQFF
d_call: -
v_call: TRBV12-3/TRBV12-4
j_call: TRBJ2-1
clone_size: few

cdr3_nt: TGTGCCAGCAGTTTCGGGGAGGGTACGCAGTATTTT
cdr3_aa: CASSFGEGTQYF
d_call: TRBD2
v_call: TRBV12-3/TRBV12-4
j_call: TRBJ2-3
clone_size: many

cdr3_nt: TGTGCCAGCAGTCCCGCAACAGGGGGGAGTGAAGCTTTCTTT
cdr3_aa: CASSPATGGSEAFF
d_call: TRBD1
v_call: TRBV28
j_call: TRBJ1-1
clone_size: many

cdr3_nt: TGTGCCAGCAGCGTAGTTTGGACGGGGGCACGACAGACGGGCACAGATACGCAGTATTTT
cdr3_aa: CASSVVWTGARQTGTDTQYF
d_call: -
v_call: TRBV9
j_call: TRBJ2-3
clone_size: -

cdr3_nt: TGTGCCAGCAGCGTAGTGGGCGGGGGAGCCGGTACGCAGTATTTT
cdr3_aa: CASSVVGGGAGTQYF
d_call: TRBD2
v_call: TRBV9
j_call: TRBJ2-3
clone_size: -

cdr3_nt: TGTGCCAGCAGTCCGGGACAGGGGGACCTCTATGGCTACACCTTC
cdr3_aa: CASSPGQGDLYGYTF
d_call: TRBD1
v_call: TRBV7-3
j_call: TRBJ1-2
clone_size: -